This is a list of T cell receptor beta chains from one sample in a study of molecular identifiers for immune sequencing clone quantification. MiXCR, run by TCRdb on the PCR reads, gives a single entry per CDR3 protein. The table includes tens of thousands of distinct CDR3 sequences, around a sixth detected once. Sequenced: naive CD8+ T cells from blood, with Jurkat cell RNA spiked in. The receptors were sampled from a human donor in good health. Some libraries in this study had Jurkat cell RNA spiked in. The CDR3 runs from the conserved cysteine through the conserved F or W. D genes are given only for firm matches. Clone size appears in some rows only: once, few, many, or a class for an expanded clone.

v_call	clone_size	j_call	d_call	cdr3_length	cdr3_aa	cdr3_nt
TRBV5-1	many	TRBJ2-5	-	14	CASSLAANQETQYF	TGCGCCAGCAGCTTGGCCGCAAATCAAGAGACCCAGTACTTC
TRBV6-5	many	TRBJ2-5	TRBD2	13	CASTSSGGETQYF	TGTGCCAGCACTTCCTCGGGGGGGGAGACCCAGTACTTC
TRBV6-1	many	TRBJ2-7	-	8	CASEETDF	TGTGCCAGCGAGGAGACGGACTTC
TRBV7-9	medium-sized	TRBJ2-1	TRBD2	14	CATNREGTYNEQFF	TGTGCCACCAACCGGGAGGGGACCTACAATGAGCAGTTCTTC
TRBV14	many	TRBJ1-6	-	15	CASSPGMLDNSPLHF	TGTGCCAGCAGCCCGGGGATGCTAGATAATTCACCCCTCCACTTT
TRBV7-9	many	TRBJ2-7	TRBD1	13	CASRDREYGEQYF	TGTGCCAGCCGGGACAGGGAGTATGGCGAGCAGTACTTC
TRBV9	many	TRBJ2-7	TRBD1	14	CASSLGTGNYEQYF	TGTGCCAGCAGCCTCGGGACAGGGAACTACGAGCAGTACTTC
TRBV19	many	TRBJ2-1	-	12	CASTQGPNEQFF	TGTGCCAGTACCCAGGGGCCAAATGAGCAGTTCTTC
TRBV7-9	many	TRBJ2-3	-	14	CASSSVTGTDTQYF	TGTGCCAGCAGCTCGGTGACAGGCACAGATACGCAGTATTTT
TRBV6-5	-	TRBJ2-7	TRBD2	14	CASSYTAGANEQYF	TGTGCCAGCAGTTACACTGCGGGAGCGAACGAGCAGTACTTC
TRBV20-1	many	TRBJ2-1	TRBD2	15	CSATTGTSDHNEQFF	TGCAGTGCCACTACCGGGACTAGCGATCACAATGAGCAGTTCTTC
TRBV28	-	TRBJ2-1	-	13	CAGSQSSNNEQFF	TGTGCCGGCAGTCAGAGTAGCAACAATGAGCAGTTCTTC
TRBV10-3	few	TRBJ2-3	-	14	CAISEEMGADTQYF	TGTGCCATCAGTGAAGAAATGGGGGCAGATACGCAGTATTTT
TRBV2	-	TRBJ2-3	TRBD2	16	CASSHSEREGTDTQYF	TGTGCCAGCAGCCACTCCGAGCGGGAGGGAACAGATACGCAGTATTTT
TRBV7-2	-	TRBJ1-1	TRBD1	18	CASSLKQGGHRMNTEAFF	TGTGCCAGCAGCTTAAAACAAGGGGGCCATCGGATGAACACTGAAGCTTTCTTT
TRBV20-1	few	TRBJ2-7	-	13	CSASGPGDPEQYF	TGCAGTGCTAGCGGCCCAGGGGATCCCGAGCAGTACTTC
TRBV15	many	TRBJ2-2	-	15	CATSRVQGNTGELFF	TGTGCCACCAGCAGAGTACAGGGGAACACCGGGGAGCTGTTTTTT
TRBV10-3	-	TRBJ2-7	TRBD1	14	CAISEPDRVYEQYF	TGTGCCATCAGTGAGCCAGACAGGGTGTACGAGCAGTACTTC
TRBV12-3/TRBV12-4	many	TRBJ1-2	-	14	CASSFGGQSYGYTF	TGTGCCAGCAGTTTTGGCGGACAGAGCTATGGCTACACCTTC
TRBV27	many	TRBJ2-7	TRBD1	13	CASGRTGGYEQYF	TGTGCCAGCGGCCGGACAGGGGGCTACGAGCAGTACTTC
TRBV5-6	many	TRBJ2-4	TRBD1	14	CASSTGTGGDIQYF	TGTGCCAGCAGCACAGGGACAGGGGGGGACATTCAGTACTTC
TRBV10-3	many	TRBJ2-7	-	14	CAISESGGFYEQYF	TGTGCCATCAGTGAGTCTGGGGGATTCTACGAGCAGTACTTC
TRBV14	many	TRBJ2-1	-	11	CASSDYNEQFF	TGTGCCAGCAGCGACTACAATGAGCAGTTCTTC
TRBV27	many	TRBJ2-1	-	17	CASSLMGWQLGPNEQFF	TGTGCCAGCAGTTTAATGGGTTGGCAGCTCGGGCCCAATGAGCAGTTCTTC
TRBV5-6	many	TRBJ2-5	-	16	CASSPMGGWEQETQYF	TGTGCCAGCAGCCCCATGGGCGGATGGGAACAAGAGACCCAGTACTTC
TRBV28	many	TRBJ2-2	-	17	CASSSPPGVADTGELFF	TGTGCCAGCAGTTCACCGCCGGGAGTAGCGGACACCGGGGAGCTGTTTTTT
TRBV27	many	TRBJ2-1	-	15	CASSLGLAHNNEQFF	TGTGCCAGCAGTTTAGGTCTAGCCCATAACAATGAGCAGTTCTTC
TRBV27	many	TRBJ2-2	TRBD2	18	CASRRSTSGIGDTGELFF	TGTGCCAGCAGAAGGTCGACTAGCGGGATCGGGGACACCGGGGAGCTGTTTTTT
TRBV7-9	many	TRBJ2-7	TRBD1	13	CASSPTGVHEQYF	TGTGCCAGCAGCCCGACAGGGGTTCACGAGCAGTACTTC
TRBV14	-	TRBJ1-2	-	14	CASSHLDFDYGYTF	TGTGCCAGCAGCCACCTTGATTTTGACTATGGCTACACCTTC
TRBV7-9	many	TRBJ1-6	-	18	CASSFGQILDPDNSPLHF	TGTGCCAGCAGCTTTGGGCAGATTTTAGACCCGGATAATTCACCCCTCCACTTT
TRBV28	-	TRBJ2-1	TRBD2	17	CASMTARLAGGPNEQFF	TGTGCCAGCATGACGGCCCGACTAGCGGGAGGGCCGAATGAGCAGTTCTTC
TRBV4-3	many	TRBJ2-4	TRBD1	15	CASSHGQGAENIQYF	TGCGCCAGCAGCCACGGACAGGGGGCGGAAAACATTCAGTACTTC
TRBV5-6	many	TRBJ2-1	-	14	CASSPEGPYNEQFF	TGTGCCAGCAGCCCGGAGGGCCCCTACAATGAGCAGTTCTTC
TRBV23-1	-	TRBJ2-5	TRBD1	15	CASSQSGTGEGTQYF	TGCGCCAGCAGTCAATCCGGGACAGGGGAAGGGACCCAGTACTTC
TRBV9	-	TRBJ2-5	-	14	CASSVGSGLETQYF	TGTGCCAGCAGCGTAGGGTCGGGGCTGGAGACCCAGTACTTC
TRBV28	-	TRBJ2-3	-	15	CASTRLRSSTDTQYF	TGTGCCAGCACACGGCTACGAAGTAGCACAGATACGCAGTATTTT
TRBV28	few	TRBJ2-1	TRBD2	15	CASSLLAGAYNEQFF	TGTGCCAGCAGTTTACTAGCGGGAGCCTACAATGAGCAGTTCTTC
TRBV12-3/TRBV12-4	many	TRBJ2-1	-	14	CASKWWKSNNEQFF	TGTGCCAGCAAGTGGTGGAAAAGTAACAATGAGCAGTTCTTC
TRBV3-1	many	TRBJ2-7	TRBD2	16	CASSQKGLAGSYEQYF	TGTGCCAGCAGCCAAAAAGGACTAGCGGGATCCTACGAGCAGTACTTC
TRBV7-2	many	TRBJ2-1	TRBD2	18	CASSLVHLAGGPSSEQFF	TGTGCCAGCAGCTTGGTCCACCTAGCGGGAGGGCCTAGCAGTGAGCAGTTCTTC
TRBV28	many	TRBJ2-3	-	18	CASSQPPPSLGYTDTQYF	TGTGCCAGCAGTCAACCCCCCCCGAGTTTGGGATACACAGATACGCAGTATTTT
TRBV13	many	TRBJ1-2	-	11	CASSKRLGYTF	TGTGCCAGCAGCAAAAGACTGGGCTACACCTTC
TRBV5-1	-	TRBJ1-5	-	14	CASSWLGRDQPQHF	TGCGCCAGCAGCTGGTTGGGCAGAGATCAGCCCCAGCATTTT
TRBV4-2	-	TRBJ2-7	TRBD2	15	CASSQEEGLAVEQYF	TGTGCCAGCAGCCAAGAGGAGGGACTAGCTGTTGAGCAGTACTTC
TRBV29-1	few	TRBJ2-5	TRBD2	17	CSVFSDWETSGRKTQYF	TGCAGCGTCTTTTCAGACTGGGAGACTAGCGGGAGGAAGACCCAGTACTTC